The 23 T cell receptor beta chains below come from one sample, sequenced in a study of shared clonotypes between healthy human individuals. This table comes from immunoSEQ multiplex PCR, and its TCRdb copy is limited to in-frame clones, with some not included. Seen here are about 2.3 million clones, just over 90% observed once, and the top ten hold 0.35% to 0.45%. Source material: naive CD4+ T cells from PBMCs. Indicated subset: CD45RA+ positively selected. Every receptor here comes from a man in his late teens or twenties in good health. Some clones in this sample may be carry-over from other donors' samples.

The V and J genes are TRBV28 and TRBJ2-7; D remains unclear. The CDR3 sequence is 14 residues long. The V end was cut by 6 bases, the J end by 2 bases, with 14 bases between. Per the germline V gene, CDR1 is MDHEN and CDR2 is SYDVKM. CDR3 sequence (DNA): TGTGCCAGCAGATCCCCCGGACCCCCCTACGAGCAGTACTTC. It specifies CASRSPGPPYEQYF. Together with reference TRBV28 and TRBJ2-7, the CDR3 gives the full variable domain: DVKVTQSSRYLVKRTGEKVFLECVQDMDHENMFWYRQDPGLGLRLIYFSYDVKMKEKGDIPEGYSVSREKKERFSLILESASTNQTSMYLCASRSPGPPYEQYFGPGTRLTVT.

The chain joins TRBV18 to TRBJ1-4; no definite D call. This CDR3 region has 16 residues. The V gene's germline CDR1 is KGHSH and CDR2 LQKENI. Trimming left V 2 bases short and J 3 bases short, with 13 bases between. The CDR3 region has the DNA TGTGCCAGCTCACCATCGGTTAGAACGGCTAATGAAAAACTGTTTTTT. It codes for CASSPSVRTANEKLFF.

The rearrangement links TRBV28 to TRBJ2-2; D is unresolved. V lost 6 bases and J lost 4, with 15 bases in between. This CDR3 has 15 residues. Germline loops: CDR1 MDHEN, CDR2 SYDVKM. CDR3 sequence (DNA): TGTGCCAGCAGCCACGTACTTCTGGGCACCGGGGAGCTGTTTTTT. Its protein is CASSHVLLGTGELFF. The entire variable domain, with the rest obtained from reference TRBV28 and TRBJ2-2, is as follows: DVKVTQSSRYLVKRTGEKVFLECVQDMDHENMFWYRQDPGLGLRLIYFSYDVKMKEKGDIPEGYSVSREKKERFSLILESASTNQTSMYLCASSHVLLGTGELFFGEGSRLTVL.

This clone was counted a single time. The V and J genes are TRBV5-6 and TRBJ2-5, with TRBD2 identical over 13 bases. The V gene's germline CDR1 is SGHDT and CDR2 YYEEEE. V gave up 2 bases and J gave up 4 bases; unmatched junction bases: 2. The CDR3 consists of 15 residues. The CDR3 bases are TGTGCCAGCAGCTTACTAGCGGGAGGGCCAGAGACCCAGTACTTC. This sequence encodes CASSLLAGGPETQYF.

The chain carries TRBV6-1 and TRBJ1-2; TRBD1 matches 9 bases. Germline V gene lookup returns CDR1 MNHNS and CDR2 SASEGT. V shed 6 bases and J 7 bases; nucleotides not matched to a gene: 9. This CDR3 is 14 amino acids long. CDR3 nucleotide sequence: TGTGCCAGCAGGCCAACAGGGGGCGTCTTTGGCTACACCTTC. Amino acids: CASRPTGGVFGYTF.

The chain links TRBV14 to TRBJ1-3; D is perhaps TRBD1 (6 bases). Germline assignment: CDR1 SGHDN and CDR2 FVKESK. The V end lost 1 base, the J end lost 2 bases, and 6 bases lay between the germline ends. The CDR3 is made up of 14 amino acids. The DNA of the CDR3 is TGTGCCAGCAGCCAAGGGGGGCCTGGAAACACCATATATTTT. Amino acids: CASSQGGPGNTIYF.

The V and J genes are TRBV5-6 and TRBJ1-1, with D possibly TRBD1 on 5 matching bases. The CDR3 has 15 amino acids. Germline CDR1 is SGHDT and CDR2 is YYEEEE. V shed 0 bases and J shed 4 bases, with 13 bases lying between them. The CDR3 spells CASSLDSRRGTEAFF. DNA of the CDR3: TGTGCCAGCAGCTTGGACAGCCGGAGGGGCACTGAAGCTTTCTTT. The entire variable domain, with the rest obtained from reference TRBV5-6 and TRBJ1-1, is as follows: DAGVTQSPTHLIKTRGQQVTLRCSPKSGHDTVSWYQQALGQGPQFIFQYYEEEERQRGNFPDRFSGHQFPNYSSELNVNALLLGDSALYLCASSLDSRRGTEAFFGQGTRLTVV.

The chain links TRBV5-1 to TRBJ1-5; D is perhaps TRBD1 (6 bases). V lost 0 bases to trimming and J lost 7 bases, with 11 bases between them. The CDR3 sequence is 14 residues long. CDR1 and CDR2 (germline): SGHRS, YFSETQ. CDR3 residues: CASSLGTQGQPQHF. The CDR3 nucleotides read TGCGCCAGCAGCTTGGGGACACAGGGACAGCCCCAGCATTTT. Variable domain in full (rest from reference TRBV5-1 and TRBJ1-5): KAGVTQTPRYLIKTRGQQVTLSCSPISGHRSVSWYQQTPGQGLQFLFEYFSETQRNKGNFPGRFSGRQFSNSRSEMNVSTLELGDSALYLCASSLGTQGQPQHFGDGTRLSIL.

This chain uses TRBV10-3 with TRBJ2-7; 11 bases fit TRBD2. After removal of 11 bases from V and 2 bases from J, the junction contained 11 bases not matched to a gene. The germline CDR1 and CDR2 sequences are ENHRY and SYGVKD. The CDR3 sequence is 15 residues long. In nucleotides, the CDR3 is TGTGCCGCCGCCTCCGGGACTAGCGGAACCTACGAGCAGTACTTC. Translation: CAAASGTSGTYEQYF.

V gene TRBV7-2 combines with J gene TRBJ1-2; D is possibly TRBD1 (5 bases). V lost 5 bases and J lost 4, with 14 bases in between. The CDR3 consists of 14 residues. Germline loops: CDR1 SGHTA, CDR2 FQGNSA. As DNA, the CDR3 is TGTGCCAGCAGCCTGGGACCCACGACCTATGGCTACACCTTC. It translates to CASSLGPTTYGYTF.

The chain combines TRBV11-2 with TRBJ2-3; D call uncertain. This CDR3 comprises 14 residues. V was pared by 0 bases and J by 2 bases, with 6 bases between. The V gene's germline CDR1 is SGHAT and CDR2 FQNNGV. CDR3: CASSLDRFTDTQYF. For the CDR3, the DNA is TGTGCCAGCAGCTTAGATAGGTTCACAGATACGCAGTATTTT.

The chain combines TRBV6-5 with TRBJ1-2, with 7 positions matching TRBD1. Germline CDR1 MNHEY, CDR2 SVGAGI. V lost 5 bases and J lost 4; bases outside the gene matches: 7. The CDR3 runs to 14 residues. CDR3 sequence (DNA): TGTGCCAGCAGTCGGACAGGTACCGTCTATGGCTACACCTTC. Amino acids: CASSRTGTVYGYTF.

The V call is TRBV4-1, the J call TRBJ1-4, with D unclear. This CDR3 spans 16 amino acids. Trimming pared 1 base from V and 4 bases from J, leaving 13 bases between. The germline V gene encodes CDR1 MGHRA and CDR2 YSYEKL. CDR3 region: CASSQGRARLNEKLFF. The CDR3 DNA is TGCGCCAGCAGCCAAGGAAGGGCCAGGCTTAATGAAAAACTGTTTTTT.

As for this clone: Other DNA sequences in the sample encode the same CDR3. This chain uses TRBV28 with TRBJ2-7, with TRBD1 matching over 8 bases. Germline loops: CDR1 MDHEN, CDR2 SYDVKM. The J segment lost 0 bases and the V segment lost 5 bases, leaving 6 bases of the junction unmatched. The CDR3 has 15 amino acids. This CDR3 reads CASSPRDRPSYEQYF. The CDR3 DNA reads TGTGCCAGCAGTCCCCGGGACAGGCCCTCCTACGAGCAGTACTTC.

This chain links TRBV9 with TRBJ2-5; D gene ambiguous. Trimming shortened V by 0 bases and J by 4 bases, and 7 bases separated the two germline ends. CDR3 size: 13 residues. CDR1 is SGDLS and CDR2 is YYNGEE in the germline V gene. CDR3 protein: CASSVGFIETQYF. CDR3 bases: TGTGCCAGCAGCGTAGGGTTTATAGAGACCCAGTACTTC. Supplemented by reference TRBV9 and TRBJ2-5, the full variable domain reads DSGVTQTPKHLITATGQRVTLRCSPRSGDLSVYWYQQSLDQGLQFLIQYYNGEERAKGNILERFSAQQFPDLHSELNLSSLELGDSALYFCASSVGFIETQYFGPGTRLLVL.

The chain carries TRBV28 and TRBJ2-1; D perhaps matches TRBD2 (7 bases). V was pared by 4 bases and J by 6 bases, with 22 bases between. Germline V gene sequence: CDR1 MDHEN, CDR2 SYDVKM. The CDR3 runs 17 residues. The CDR3 here is CASSSGGLAPRGNEQFF. The CDR3 region has the DNA TGTGCCAGCAGTTCGGGGGGCCTAGCGCCCAGAGGCAATGAGCAGTTCTTC.

The V call is TRBV7-9, the J call TRBJ2-5; D is ambiguous. The CDR3 spans 11 residues. Germline V CDR1 and CDR2: SEHNR, FQNEAQ (reference sequence). V shed 7 bases and J shed 9 bases, with 12 bases lying between them. The CDR3 here is CASTPFEAQYF. Here the CDR3 DNA reads TGTGCCAGCACCCCCTTCGAGGCCCAGTACTTC.

The chain combines TRBV6-6 with TRBJ2-7, with unresolved D. Germline V gene sequence: CDR1 MNHNY, CDR2 SVGAGI (reference sequence). This CDR3 has 15 amino acids. Trimming pared 2 bases from V and 1 base from J, leaving 12 bases between. The chain's CDR3 is CASSYRASDSYEQYF. The CDR3 DNA is TGTGCCAGCAGTTACAGGGCCAGCGATTCCTACGAGCAGTACTTC.

CDR3 DNA: TGTGCCAGCAGCCCACTGACAGGGGCGGGCGGGGAGCTGTTTTTT. This encodes CASSPLTGAGGELFF. The V call is TRBV11-2, the J call TRBJ2-2; TRBD1 aligns across 8 bases. This CDR3 has 15 amino acids. Germline lookup yields CDR1 SGHAT and CDR2 FQNNGV. V lost 5 bases to trimming and J lost 7 bases; unmatched junction nucleotides: 9.

This clone came up once. The chain links TRBV2 to TRBJ2-7, with TRBD2 identical over 9 bases. Germline CDR1 SNHLY, CDR2 FYNNEI. The length of the CDR3 is 13 residues. In DNA, the CDR3 is TGTGCGAGCGGGGGGCGGGGATCCTACGAGCAGTACTTC. It is translated as CASGGRGSYEQYF.

The chain is built from TRBV7-2 and TRBJ2-3; D might be TRBD1 or TRBD2, each matching 5 bases. The CDR3 is made up of 14 amino acids. Germline loops: CDR1 SGHTA, CDR2 FQGNSA. V lost 3 bases to trimming and J lost 4 bases, with 11 bases between them. The CDR3 bases are TGTGCCAGCAGCTTTTCCCTGGGGGCAGATACGCAGTATTTT. This codes for CASSFSLGADTQYF.

The chain couples TRBV5-1 to TRBJ1-4; D is perhaps TRBD1 (6 bases). This CDR3 is 15 amino acids long. Germline loops: CDR1 SGHRS, CDR2 YFSETQ. The V and J ends lost 2 bases and 4 bases respectively, with 12 bases between them. CDR3 sequence (DNA): TGCGCCAGCAGCTTACAAGGGGGAAGTAATGAAAAACTGTTTTTT. The encoded protein is CASSLQGGSNEKLFF.

The genes are TRBV7-6 and TRBJ1-5; no clear D gene. CDR1 is SGHVS, CDR2 FNYEAQ, per germline. Trimming stripped 2 bases from V and 6 bases from J, with 5 bases between. This CDR3 is 12 amino acids long. CDR3 protein: CASSLFGQPQHF. CDR3 sequence (DNA): TGTGCCAGCAGCTTATTCGGTCAGCCCCAGCATTTT. Full variable domain (rest looked up from reference TRBV7-6 and TRBJ1-5): GAGVSQSPRYKVTKRGQDVALRCDPISGHVSLYWYRQALGQGPEFLTYFNYEAQQDKSGLPNDRFSAERPEGSISTLTIQRTEQRDSAMYRCASSLFGQPQHFGDGTRLSIL.